This T cell receptor (beta chain) was retrieved from a study of post-analysis software for immune sequencing data. The overall study: The cohort encompassed relapsing-remitting, secondary progressive and progressive-relapsing multiple sclerosis disease courses. Regarding the study as a whole: Versus controls, multiple sclerosis patients showed significantly lower diversity (normalized Chao1). With F measure, samples from one preparation batch clustered together strongly. A handful of TRBV segments were significantly more frequent in patients than in controls. TRBV5-6, TRBV5-1 and TRBV20-1 were among these segments.

Built from TCR beta cDNA, the libraries had unique molecular identifiers in them. TCRdb re-analysed the PCR reads in MiXCR, keeping a single row per CDR3 protein. This table has about 540,000 distinct CDR3 sequences, around a third appearing once. The CDR3 is 14 residues long. The V end lost 8 bases, the J end lost 4 bases, and 20 bases lay between the germline ends. CDR1 and CDR2 (germline): DFQATT, SNEGSKA (reference sequence). Regarding this clonotype: What it binds is unknown.

The origin of this receptor is a girl aged 2-17 years with multiple sclerosis. The sample was blood. This chain uses TRBV20-1 with TRBJ1-2, with D possibly TRBD1 on 6 matching bases. The CDR3, as DNA: TGCAGTCTACCCGACCCCAGGGGAATCTATGGCTACACCTTC. Translation gives CSLPDPRGIYGYTF.